Presented here are 3 T cell receptor beta chains from one specimen sequenced in a study of blood T cell repertoires in COVID-19. Clones were sequenced by immunoSEQ multiplex PCR, and TCRdb holds only the in-frame ones, with some missing. The sample comprises tens of thousands of clones, about 88% of which are singletons, and roughly 15% rests with the top ten. The sequenced sample consisted of peripheral blood. The receptor source for this set is a human donor with active COVID-19. The donor label of this sample is uncertain.

This clone is a singleton in its sample. This chain joins TRBV4-2 and TRBJ2-1, with 7 bases identical to TRBD1. CDR1 and CDR2 from the germline V gene are LGHNA and YNFKEQ. V lost 4 bases to trimming and J lost 9 bases; unmatched junction nucleotides: 21. The CDR3 consists of 18 residues. The CDR3 loop reads CASSRFGSGQGVFGEQFF. CDR3 DNA sequence: TGTGCCAGCAGCCGTTTCGGCAGTGGGCAGGGGGTTTTTGGTGAGCAGTTCTTC.

This chain uses TRBV6-6 with TRBJ2-1, with D possibly TRBD1 on 5 matching bases. The length of the CDR3 is 15 residues. V was trimmed by 6 bases and J by 3 bases, leaving 15 bases between them. CDR1 and CDR2 (germline): MNHNY, SVGAGI (reference sequence). The CDR3 loop reads CASSRALDNYNEQFF. The CDR3, as DNA: TGTGCCAGCAGCAGGGCCTTAGACAACTACAATGAGCAGTTCTTC.

The chain joins TRBV11-2 to TRBJ2-5; D unclear. Germline V CDR1 and CDR2: SGHAT, FQNNGV. Trimming stripped 4 bases from V and 3 bases from J, with 12 bases between. The CDR3 length is 14 residues. The CDR3 nucleotides are TGTGCCAGCAGCTCTCTGGCTTACGAAGAGACCCAGTACTTC. Translating gives CASSSLAYEETQYF.